Listed below are T cell receptor beta chains from one sample, sequenced in a study of shared clonotypes between healthy human individuals. TCRdb keeps only in-frame clones here, not all; method: immunoSEQ multiplex PCR. The sample has about 680,000 clones; approximately 79% are singletons. The sample consisted of memory CD4+ T cells sorted from blood. The source is a woman aged 25 to 39 in good health. Both conserved end residues are part of each CDR3. D genes are given only for firm matches. A row's size may be missing; if present it is once, few, many or a size class.

v_gene: TRBV11-2; abundance: .; j_gene: TRBJ2-7; d_gene: .; CDR3nt: TGTGCCAGCAGCTTAATCCGGGACAACGCCTACGAGCAGTACTTC; CDR3aa: CASSLIRDNAYEQYF
v_gene: TRBV14; abundance: .; j_gene: TRBJ2-7; d_gene: .; CDR3nt: TGTGCCAGCAGCCGTCGGACAGATCCCCTCGGCGAGCAGTACTTC; CDR3aa: CASSRRTDPLGEQYF
v_gene: TRBV5-1; abundance: .; j_gene: TRBJ1-4; d_gene: .; CDR3nt: TGCGCCAGCAGCTGGGGACCGAGTAATGAAAAACTGTTTTTT; CDR3aa: CASSWGPSNEKLFF
v_gene: TRBV28; abundance: .; j_gene: TRBJ2-7; d_gene: .; CDR3nt: TGTGCCAGCACGGATTCTTACGAGCAGTACTTC; CDR3aa: CASTDSYEQYF
v_gene: TRBV28; abundance: .; j_gene: TRBJ1-1; d_gene: .; CDR3nt: TGTGCCAGCAGGGTTACCAAGGTCGCTTTCTTT; CDR3aa: CASRVTKVAFF
v_gene: TRBV11-1; abundance: .; j_gene: TRBJ2-5; d_gene: TRBD2; CDR3nt: TGTGCCAGCAACGCACGAGGGACTAGCGGAGGTAAAGAGACCCAGTACTTC; CDR3aa: CASNARGTSGGKETQYF
v_gene: TRBV5-4; abundance: once; j_gene: TRBJ2-1; d_gene: TRBD1; CDR3nt: TGTGCCAGCAGCACAAGACAGGGTATCGCCTACAATGAGCAGTTCTTC; CDR3aa: CASSTRQGIAYNEQFF
v_gene: TRBV2; abundance: .; j_gene: TRBJ2-1; d_gene: .; CDR3nt: TGTGCCAGCAGTGAAGCGCTTGGGCTTGAGCAGTTCTTC; CDR3aa: CASSEALGLEQFF
v_gene: TRBV14; abundance: few; j_gene: TRBJ2-1; d_gene: TRBD2; CDR3nt: TGTGCCAGCAGCCAACTCGTACTAGCGACTAGGAATGAGCAGTTCTTC; CDR3aa: CASSQLVLATRNEQFF
v_gene: TRBV14; abundance: .; j_gene: TRBJ2-5; d_gene: TRBD2; CDR3nt: TGTGCCAGCAGCCCCGGACTAGCGGGAGGGGGAGAGACCCAGTACTTC; CDR3aa: CASSPGLAGGGETQYF
v_gene: TRBV19; abundance: .; j_gene: TRBJ2-3; d_gene: .; CDR3nt: TGTGCCAGTAAACAGCAAAGCACAGATACGCAGTATTTT; CDR3aa: CASKQQSTDTQYF
v_gene: TRBV2; abundance: .; j_gene: TRBJ2-1; d_gene: TRBD2; CDR3nt: TGTGCCAGCAGTGCCGGGACTACCCCCTTCGAGCAGTTCTTC; CDR3aa: CASSAGTTPFEQFF
v_gene: TRBV4-1; abundance: .; j_gene: TRBJ2-7; d_gene: TRBD1; CDR3nt: TGCGCCAGCAGCCAAGGGACAGGGCGGCTCTACGAGCAGTACTTC; CDR3aa: CASSQGTGRLYEQYF
v_gene: TRBV7-9; abundance: .; j_gene: TRBJ1-2; d_gene: TRBD1; CDR3nt: TGTGCCAGCAGCCCCACGGACAGGAGGAACTATGGCTACACCTTC; CDR3aa: CASSPTDRRNYGYTF
v_gene: TRBV6-1; abundance: .; j_gene: TRBJ2-1; d_gene: TRBD2; CDR3nt: TGTGCCAGCAGGCGGGGGGGCTCCTACAATGAGCAGTTCTTC; CDR3aa: CASRRGGSYNEQFF
v_gene: TRBV5-5; abundance: .; j_gene: TRBJ1-5; d_gene: .; CDR3nt: TGTGCCAGCAGCCCCGGACAGATTAATCAGCCCCAGCATTTT; CDR3aa: CASSPGQINQPQHF
v_gene: TRBV28; abundance: .; j_gene: TRBJ1-1; d_gene: .; CDR3nt: TGTGCCAGCAGTTCCGGATCATATGGGGGCGCGGGGAACACTGAAGCTTTCTTT; CDR3aa: CASSSGSYGGAGNTEAFF
v_gene: TRBV7-9; abundance: once; j_gene: TRBJ1-2; d_gene: .; CDR3nt: TGTGCCAGCAGCTTAGATGGCAGAATTGGCTACACCTTC; CDR3aa: CASSLDGRIGYTF
v_gene: TRBV29-1; abundance: .; j_gene: TRBJ2-7; d_gene: TRBD1; CDR3nt: TGCAGCGCGCGGACAGGGTTTTGTATCCGATACGAGCAGTACTTC; CDR3aa: CSARTGFCIRYEQYF
v_gene: TRBV6-1; abundance: few; j_gene: TRBJ1-5; d_gene: TRBD1; CDR3nt: TGTGCCAGCAGTGTATTAGGGACAGGGGGCCGGGGGCCCAATCAGCCCCAGCATTTT; CDR3aa: CASSVLGTGGRGPNQPQHF
v_gene: TRBV30; abundance: .; j_gene: TRBJ2-3; d_gene: .; CDR3nt: TGTGCCTGGACAGTCACAGATACGCAGTATTTT; CDR3aa: CAWTVTDTQYF
v_gene: TRBV2; abundance: few; j_gene: TRBJ1-5; d_gene: TRBD1; CDR3nt: TGTGCCAGCAGCGGGACAGGGGATCAGCCCCAGCATTTT; CDR3aa: CASSGTGDQPQHF
v_gene: TRBV7-9; abundance: few; j_gene: TRBJ1-1; d_gene: .; CDR3nt: TGTGCCAGCAGCTTATGGACTGAAGCTTTCTTT; CDR3aa: CASSLWTEAFF
v_gene: TRBV28; abundance: .; j_gene: TRBJ2-5; d_gene: .; CDR3nt: TGTGCCAGCCAGGGAGGGGGGGAAGAGACCCAGTACTTC; CDR3aa: CASQGGGEETQYF
v_gene: TRBV5-1; abundance: few; j_gene: TRBJ1-4; d_gene: .; CDR3nt: TGCGCCAGCAGCGCTGGGTCGGGGGAAAAACTGTTTTTT; CDR3aa: CASSAGSGEKLFF
v_gene: TRBV5-8; abundance: .; j_gene: TRBJ2-1; d_gene: TRBD1; CDR3nt: TGTGCCAGCAGCTTGTCCGGGACAGGGGGCCAGAATGAGCAGTTCTTC; CDR3aa: CASSLSGTGGQNEQFF
v_gene: TRBV6-4; abundance: many; j_gene: TRBJ2-1; d_gene: .; CDR3nt: TGTGCCAGCAGTGCGGGAGTGGGATCCTACAATGAGCAGTTCTTC; CDR3aa: CASSAGVGSYNEQFF
v_gene: TRBV2; abundance: .; j_gene: TRBJ2-5; d_gene: TRBD1; CDR3nt: TGTGCCAGCAGTGTGGGACAGACTCAAGAGACCCAGTACTTC; CDR3aa: CASSVGQTQETQYF
v_gene: TRBV5-1; abundance: .; j_gene: TRBJ1-2; d_gene: .; CDR3nt: TGCGCCAGCAGCTTGAGCAGGGGAAACTATGGCTACACCTTC; CDR3aa: CASSLSRGNYGYTF
v_gene: TRBV11-1; abundance: .; j_gene: TRBJ2-3; d_gene: .; CDR3nt: TGTGCCAGCAGCTTAACTGTTAGCACAGATACGCAGTATTTT; CDR3aa: CASSLTVSTDTQYF
v_gene: TRBV5-1; abundance: .; j_gene: TRBJ2-5; d_gene: TRBD1; CDR3nt: TGCGCCAGCAGCTTGGGGACAGGGAGCGATGAGACCCAGTACTTC; CDR3aa: CASSLGTGSDETQYF
v_gene: TRBV27; abundance: .; j_gene: TRBJ2-3; d_gene: .; CDR3nt: TGTGCCAGCAGTTTAACCCGCACAGATACGCAGTATTTT; CDR3aa: CASSLTRTDTQYF
v_gene: TRBV28; abundance: .; j_gene: TRBJ2-5; d_gene: .; CDR3nt: TGTGCCAGCAGTAGAAACTCAGGCGGCGAGACCCAGTACTTC; CDR3aa: CASSRNSGGETQYF
v_gene: TRBV28; abundance: once; j_gene: TRBJ1-5; d_gene: .; CDR3nt: TGTGCCAGCAGTCTTTACAGGGACCGTCAAGTCAATCAGCCCCAGCATTTT; CDR3aa: CASSLYRDRQVNQPQHF
v_gene: TRBV28; abundance: .; j_gene: TRBJ2-7; d_gene: TRBD2; CDR3nt: TGTGCCAGCAGAAGGGTAGCGGGAGTTTTCCCAATCGACTACGAGCAGTACTTC; CDR3aa: CASRRVAGVFPIDYEQYF
v_gene: TRBV19; abundance: once; j_gene: TRBJ2-7; d_gene: TRBD1; CDR3nt: TGTGCCAGTTCCACGTCCGGGACAGGCATCTACGAGCAGTACTTC; CDR3aa: CASSTSGTGIYEQYF
v_gene: TRBV27; abundance: once; j_gene: TRBJ1-2; d_gene: .; CDR3nt: TGTGCCAGCAGTTTGCACAGAGGGAACGAGTTCTATGGCTACACCTTC; CDR3aa: CASSLHRGNEFYGYTF
v_gene: TRBV11-2; abundance: .; j_gene: TRBJ1-2; d_gene: TRBD1; CDR3nt: TGTGCCAGCAGCCAAATCCGGGACAGGGCGAATTACTATGGCTACACCTTC; CDR3aa: CASSQIRDRANYYGYTF
v_gene: TRBV27; abundance: .; j_gene: TRBJ1-5; d_gene: .; CDR3nt: TGTGCCAGCAGTCCAAGGCTAATTAGCAATCAGCCCCAGCATTTT; CDR3aa: CASSPRLISNQPQHF
v_gene: TRBV5-5; abundance: .; j_gene: TRBJ1-2; d_gene: .; CDR3nt: TGTGCCAGCAGCTTGGAAGGTTCCGCTGGCTACACCTTC; CDR3aa: CASSLEGSAGYTF
v_gene: TRBV28; abundance: .; j_gene: TRBJ2-3; d_gene: TRBD1; CDR3nt: TGTGCCAGCCCCCCCCACCCGGGGACAGGGTATTTTGGGGGAGATACGCAGTATTTT; CDR3aa: CASPPHPGTGYFGGDTQYF
v_gene: TRBV6-5; abundance: .; j_gene: TRBJ2-7; d_gene: .; CDR3nt: TGTGCCAGCAGTTACTCGAGGGGGGCCTACGAGCAGTACTTC; CDR3aa: CASSYSRGAYEQYF
v_gene: TRBV28; abundance: .; j_gene: TRBJ2-5; d_gene: TRBD1; CDR3nt: TGTGCCAGCAGCTCAACGACAGGGATGAGTGGAGAGACCCAGTACTTC; CDR3aa: CASSSTTGMSGETQYF
v_gene: TRBV7-7; abundance: .; j_gene: TRBJ2-5; d_gene: TRBD1; CDR3nt: TGTGCCAGTGCCGAGGGGACAGGGGAGACCCAGTACTTC; CDR3aa: CASAEGTGETQYF